This T cell receptor (beta chain) came from a study of CD8 T cells in Susac syndrome. An input of roughly 0.5 to 1 ug of RNA was subjected to reverse transcription using random hexamers. Amplification of TCR beta CDR3 used immunoSEQ multiplex PCR across 54 Vbeta and 13 Jbeta. TCRdb reanalysed the immunoSEQ multiplex PCR reads using MiXCR and keeps one entry per CDR3 protein. In the table there are more than 70,000 distinct CDR3 sequences, 90% to 95% of which are singletons. The multiple sclerosis control group comprised treatment-naive patients with stable or active relapsing-remitting disease. This CDR3 region has 15 residues. Germline-derived CDR1 and CDR2 are MGHDK and SYGVNS. Trimming removed 0 bases at V and 6 bases at J, with 11 bases between.

This rearrangement joins TRBV25-1 to TRBJ1-4; D remains unclear. Sequencing used CD8+ T cells from PBMCs. This clonotype originated in a human donor with multiple sclerosis. The CDR3 DNA reads TGTGCCAGCAGTGAATACCCCACCGAGGATGAAAAACTGTTTTTT. Its protein product is CASSEYPTEDEKLFF.